The 15 T cell receptor beta chains presented below share a single source sample, sequenced in a study of blood T cell repertoires in COVID-19. The table came from immunoSEQ multiplex PCR; TCRdb's copy has only in-frame clones and leaves some out. The sample carries roughly 91,000 clones, roughly three quarters recorded once. Sequencing used peripheral blood. Receptor source: a man between 65 and 79 years old with acute or convalescent COVID-19.

The chain is built from TRBV3-1 (or the pseudogene TRBV3-2) and TRBJ2-1; 9 bases fit TRBD1. J was trimmed by 5 bases and V by 4 bases; bases with no gene match: 9. The CDR3 contains 16 residues. CDR1 LGHDT and CDR2 YNNKEL come from the germline V gene (reference sequence). CDR3 bases: TGTGCCAGCAGCCCAGACCGGGACAGGGACCACAATGAGCAGTTCTTC. Translation gives CASSPDRDRDHNEQFF.

J is TRBJ2-7 and V is TRBV2, with TRBD2 matching over 12 bases. This CDR3 region has 17 residues. Trimming at V came to 4 bases and at J to 6 bases, leaving 13 bases not matched to a gene. Germline V gene data show CDR1 as SNHLY and CDR2 as FYNNEI. The CDR3 DNA reads as TGTGCCAGCAGTGCCAGACTAGCGGGGGCCGTTCAAGGCGAGCAGTACGTC. This codes for CASSARLAGAVQGEQYV.

The genes are TRBV15 and TRBJ1-1; D unresolved. This CDR3 comprises 13 residues. The V and J ends lost 5 bases and 0 bases respectively, with 7 bases between them. CDR1 LNHNV and CDR2 YYDKDF come from the germline V gene (reference sequence). CDR3 sequence: CATSADMNTEAFF. The CDR3 DNA reads TGTGCCACCAGCGCAGACATGAACACTGAAGCTTTCTTT.

The chain employs TRBV6-4 and TRBJ1-6; D is uncertain. Germline CDR1 reads MRHNA; CDR2 reads SNTAGT. The CDR3 is 16 amino acids. Trimming pared 7 bases from V and 0 bases from J, leaving 13 bases between. CDR3 residues: CASTPREHSYNSPLHF. The CDR3 DNA is TGTGCCAGCACCCCCCGAGAGCACTCCTATAATTCACCCCTCCACTTT.

The chain has TRBV28 and TRBJ2-7, with 8 bases identical to TRBD1. With 4 bases clipped from V and 4 bases from J, the junction kept 9 bases outside the gene matches. Germline V CDR1 and CDR2: MDHEN, SYDVKM. The CDR3 sequence is 15 residues long. The CDR3 DNA follows: TGTGCCAGCAGTTCGCTCGAGACAGGGGTTTACGAGCAGTACGTC. Its protein is CASSSLETGVYEQYV.

The chain recombines TRBV5-5 with TRBJ2-5; no clear D. Germline V gene data show CDR1 as SGHKS and CDR2 as YYEKEE (reference sequence). V was trimmed by 3 bases and J by 5 bases, leaving 5 bases between them. The CDR3 has 11 residues. CDR3 coding DNA: TGTGCCAGCAGCTCTAGGGAGACCCAGTACTTC. Translating gives CASSSRETQYF.

This clone was detected only once. This chain links TRBV6-5 with TRBJ1-3; tentatively, D is TRBD1 (5 bases). Germline V lookup: CDR1 MNHEY, CDR2 SVGAGI. V shed 4 bases and J shed 0 bases, with 7 bases lying between them. The CDR3 covers 14 residues. CDR3 sequence: CASSLGGSGNTIYF. DNA for the CDR3: TGTGCCAGCAGTTTGGGGGGCTCTGGAAACACCATATATTTT.

The V call is TRBV7-2, the J call TRBJ1-6; D unresolved. From germline, CDR1 is SGHTA and CDR2 FQGNSA. The ends were cut back, 1 base at V and 5 bases at J, with 9 bases in the middle. This CDR3 is 15 amino acids long. The CDR3 coding sequence is TGTGCCAGCAGCTTAGATTTGGGAGATAATTCACCCCTCCACTTT. Its translation: CASSLDLGDNSPLHF.

This clone has only a few counts. V gene TRBV5-3 combines with J gene TRBJ2-1; D may be TRBD2 (5 bases). TRBV5-3 is an ORF for which the function is uncertain. CDR3 length: 14 amino acids. V was shortened by 5 bases and J by 6 bases, with 15 bases between the two germline ends. The CDR3 region has the DNA TGTGCCAGAAGGAGGAGCGGTTACACCAATGAGCAGTTCTTC. Translation: CARRRSGYTNEQFF.

The chain carries TRBV19 and TRBJ1-6; no firm D call. CDR1 and CDR2 from the germline V gene are LNHDA and SQIVND (reference sequence). The CDR3 consists of 15 residues. The V gene lost 0 bases and the J gene lost 8 bases, with 11 bases spanning the gap. CDR3 DNA sequence: TGTGCCAGTAGTATAGATGAACAGCCTTATTCACCCCTCCACTTT. Its translation: CASSIDEQPYSPLHF.

The chain couples TRBV19 to TRBJ1-5; weak D call: TRBD1 (5 bases). V dropped 5 bases and J dropped 12 bases, with 14 bases sitting between them. Germline assignment: CDR1 LNHDA and CDR2 SQIVND (reference sequence). The CDR3 is 12 residues long. CDR3 sequence: CASSFQGSFQHF. The CDR3 DNA sequence: TGTGCCAGTAGTTTTCAGGGTTCTTTCCAGCATTTT.

This CDR3 reads CAIRQGGNTEAFF. CDR3 sequence (DNA): TGTGCCATCCGACAGGGTGGGAACACTGAAGCTTTCTTT. This sequence joins TRBV10-3 and TRBJ1-1; 7 bases map to TRBD1. The CDR3 runs to 13 residues. Germline V gene data show CDR1 as ENHRY and CDR2 as SYGVKD. The J segment lost 1 base and the V segment lost 8 bases, leaving 4 bases of the junction unmatched.

This CDR3 is CASSIALVEGLSYNEQFF. CDR3 nucleotide sequence: TGTGCCAGTAGTATAGCCTTAGTTGAGGGCCTCTCCTACAATGAGCAGTTCTTC. V is TRBV19 and J is TRBJ2-1; D perhaps matches TRBD2 (5 bases). V was clipped by 1 base and J by 0 bases, with 16 bases between them. Looked up from germline, CDR1 is LNHDA and CDR2 is SQIVND (reference sequence). CDR3 length: 18 amino acids.

The J gene is TRBJ1-1, the V gene TRBV5-4; D gene unclear. Between the trimmed V and J ends, which lost 0 bases and 4 bases, there was a span of 4 bases. CDR3 length: 12 residues. CDR1 and CDR2 from the germline V gene are SGHNT and YYREEE (reference sequence). The CDR3 DNA follows: TGTGCCAGCAGCTTGGCCAGCACTGAAGCTTTCTTT. Translation: CASSLASTEAFF.

The V gene is TRBV7-9, the J gene TRBJ2-1; D unclear. Deletions cut 7 bases from V and 0 bases from J, with 10 bases between. There are 14 residues in the CDR3. The V gene's germline CDR1 is SEHNR and CDR2 FQNEAQ (reference sequence). The CDR3 coding sequence is TGTGCCAGCACCCTTCAGGACTCCTACAATGAGCAGTTCTTC. It codes for CASTLQDSYNEQFF.